This TCR beta chain was obtained from a study of tissue T cells after allogeneic stem cell transplantation. Study-level findings and limits: TCR repertoires tracked anatomic similarity, regardless of disease or transplant status. The study did not identify alloreactive or antigen-specific tissue TCRs, and some clones might be persisting host cells.

This clone is judged medium-sized. What it recognizes is unknown. This table comes from immunoSEQ multiplex PCR, and its TCRdb copy is limited to in-frame clones, with some not included. In the table there are some 7,000 clones, under 75% of which are singletons. This sequence was found in a female donor aged 60 or older with lung cancer. The sequencing here drew on duodenum tissue, taken at autopsy.

The CDR3 DNA sequence: TGTGCCAGCAGCTTAGCAGGGGGCATGGGGTCACCCCTCCACTTT. This sequence encodes CASSLAGGMGSPLHF. This chain uses TRBV7-2 with TRBJ1-6; 7 bases agree with TRBD1. The germline V gene has CDR1 SGHTA and CDR2 FQGNSA. This CDR3 region has 15 residues. Trimming took 0 bases from V and 10 from J; bases not matched to a gene: 6.